This T cell receptor beta chain was identified during a study of T-cell memory formation after mild COVID-19. The ends were cut back, 5 bases at V and 6 bases at J, with 9 bases in the middle. This CDR3 has 12 residues. Germline values: CDR1 SGHAT, CDR2 FQNNGV. TCRdb re-analysed the 5' RACE reads in MiXCR, keeping a single row per CDR3 protein. The sample includes about 430,000 distinct CDR3 sequences, more than 20% of them seen just once. Whole-study findings and limits: Cross-reactive memory seemingly joined, as some responding clones were found in pre-infection memory.

For this clonotype: The antigen remains unidentified.

Sequences were obtained from PBMCs or a T cell subset sorted from them (not recorded which). The sequence was obtained from an adult woman who had mild COVID-19 (a few samples of this study predate the infection). Cell type and time point are not known. The chain combines TRBV11-2 with TRBJ2-3; D is ambiguous. CDR3 loop: CASSKPMDTQYF. The DNA for the CDR3 is TGTGCCAGCAGCAAGCCCATGGATACGCAGTATTTT.